Below are 8 T cell receptor beta chains sequenced from a single sample in a study of cytomegalovirus exposure and HLA in healthy donors. Both 60 Vbeta primers and 13 Jbeta primers went into the PCR. Data came from immunoSEQ multiplex PCR; TCRdb stores just in-frame clones and leaves some out. The sample carries under 250,000 clones, more than 75% recorded once. The sequencing sample was made of PBMCs. The receptors were sampled from a human donor in good health.

V gene TRBV18 combines with J gene TRBJ2-5; 7 bases are a match to TRBD1. CDR3 length: 15 amino acids. Germline trimming cut 10 bases from V and 0 bases from J; bases unmatched to any gene: 11. The germline V gene encodes CDR1 KGHSH and CDR2 LQKENI. CDR3 sequence reads: CATGRSQGDQETQYF. The CDR3 region has the DNA TGTGCCACGGGTCGGAGCCAGGGGGACCAAGAGACCCAGTACTTC.

The J gene is TRBJ1-5, the V gene TRBV18; 7 bases line up with TRBD1. CDR3 size: 17 residues. V shed 6 bases and J 2 bases; nucleotides not matched to a gene: 13. CDR1 is KGHSH, CDR2 LQKENI, per germline. The CDR3 loop is CASSQSQGPRGNQPQHF. The CDR3, as DNA: TGTGCCAGCTCCCAATCACAGGGGCCCAGAGGCAATCAGCCCCAGCATTTT.

The J gene is TRBJ2-1, the V gene TRBV7-2, with TRBD2 identical over 7 bases. J was trimmed by 9 bases and V by 3 bases; bases with no gene match: 2. This CDR3 is 12 amino acids long. The germline gives CDR1 SGHTA, CDR2 FQGNSA. The CDR3 loop reads CASSFQRGEQFF. In DNA form, the CDR3 reads TGTGCCAGCAGCTTCCAGCGGGGTGAGCAGTTCTTC.

V is TRBV19 and J is TRBJ2-7; no firm D call. Per the germline V gene, CDR1 is LNHDA and CDR2 is SQIVND (reference sequence). The CDR3 consists of 14 residues. The germline V and J ends were trimmed by 5 bases and 2 bases, with 13 bases remaining between them. CDR3: CASSPRPNPYEQYF. In nucleotides, the CDR3 is TGTGCCAGTAGTCCTAGACCCAACCCCTACGAGCAGTACTTC.

V and J are TRBV9 and TRBJ1-1, with D perhaps TRBD1 (5 bases). The CDR3 is made up of 13 amino acids. Germline CDR1 is SGDLS and CDR2 is YYNGEE. With 5 bases removed from V and 4 bases from J, the gap between germline ends came to 12 bases. Written as DNA, the CDR3 is TGTGCCAGCAGGTCGGGGGGTGGCACTGAAGCTTTCTTT. Its protein is CASRSGGGTEAFF.

The chain carries TRBV7-3 and TRBJ2-1; TRBD2 matches at 8 bases. The V and J ends lost 5 bases and 0 bases, in that order; junction bases with no gene match: 6. The CDR3 has 16 amino acids. CDR1 is SGHTA and CDR2 is FQGTGA in the germline V gene. CDR3 sequence (DNA): TGTGCCAGCAGCACAAGTAGCGGGATCTCCTACAATGAGCAGTTCTTC. Protein sequence: CASSTSSGISYNEQFF.

The gene calls are TRBV4-3 and TRBJ1-1; 7 positions match TRBD1. The CDR3 has 16 residues. Germline trimming cut 0 bases from V and 0 bases from J; bases unmatched to any gene: 4. Germline CDR1 and CDR2: LGHNA and YSLEER. The CDR3 region has the DNA TGCGCCAGCAGCCAAGATCCCACAGGGGTGAACACTGAAGCTTTCTTT. Protein: CASSQDPTGVNTEAFF.

The chain joins TRBV6-5 to TRBJ2-5; the D gene is possibly TRBD1 (6 bases). The J call is uncertain, as TRBJ2-7 better fits the DNA end. Germline V lookup: CDR1 MNHEY, CDR2 SVGAGI. The CDR3 spans 15 residues. The CDR3 DNA follows: TGTGCCAGCAGTCCAAGGGACATACTGCTCTACGAGCAGTACTTC. It yields the protein CASSPRDILLYEQYF.